This TCR beta chain is from a study of T cell responses to AZD1222 COVID-19 vaccine. Study results and limitations: White British people made up most donors, females outnumbered males, and clonal diversity was possibly underestimated. Reports say nearly half of spike-specific TCRs go after unmutated variant regions. A rise in Spike-specific TCR breadth and depth followed two AZD1222 doses.

CDR3 length: 13 residues. V was pared by 5 bases and J by 0 bases, with 7 bases between. CDR1 MNHEY and CDR2 SMNVEV come from the germline V gene (reference sequence). Researchers grouped second doses given at about 4 or about 12 weeks into one pool. Repertoires were generated with immunoSEQ multiplex PCR, while TCRdb's copy carries only in-frame clones and drops some. Among about 73,000 clones, 89% were seen once, and the ten largest hold 9.3%. Notes on this clone: Its antigen is as yet unknown.

This sample comprised peripheral blood, obtained 28 days after the second AZD1222 dose. The receptor comes from an adult who received the AZD1222 COVID-19 vaccine. The chain joins TRBV27 to TRBJ1-2; maybe TRBD1 (5 bases). CDR3 nucleotides: TGTGCCAGCAGTCAGACAGCTAACTATGGCTACACCTTC. Its translation is CASSQTANYGYTF.